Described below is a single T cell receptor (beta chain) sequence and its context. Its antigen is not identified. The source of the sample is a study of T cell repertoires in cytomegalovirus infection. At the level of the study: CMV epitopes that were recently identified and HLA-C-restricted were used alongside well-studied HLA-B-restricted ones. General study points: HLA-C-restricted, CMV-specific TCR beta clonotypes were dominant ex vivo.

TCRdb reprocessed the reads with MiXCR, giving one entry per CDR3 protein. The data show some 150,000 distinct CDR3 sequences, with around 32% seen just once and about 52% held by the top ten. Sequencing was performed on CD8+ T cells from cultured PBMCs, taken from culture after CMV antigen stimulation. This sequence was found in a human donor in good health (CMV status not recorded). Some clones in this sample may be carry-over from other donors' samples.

CDR3 nucleotide sequence: TGTGCCAGCACCCTCCGGGGGGTAAATGAAAAACTGTTTTTT. It specifies CASTLRGVNEKLFF. The chain has TRBV12-3 or TRBV12-4 and TRBJ1-4; the D gene is possibly TRBD1 (5 bases). The CDR3 spans 14 residues. V was cut by 7 bases and J by 5 bases, with 14 bases left in between.